One sample yielded the 24 T cell receptor beta chains listed below, sequenced in a study of OX40 agonist ivuxolimab in advanced cancers. The assay was immunoSEQ multiplex PCR, and TCRdb's table has in-frame clones only and misses some. Of tens of thousands of clones listed, approximately 87% are singletons. The sequenced sample was CD4+ or CD8+ T cells sorted from blood, obtained in a trial of the OX40 agonist ivuxolimab. Receptors originate from an adult with an advanced solid tumor such as melanoma, head and neck, liver or kidney cancer.

This chain links TRBV28 with TRBJ2-3; tentative D call: TRBD2 (6 bases). CDR1 is MDHEN and CDR2 is SYDVKM in the germline V gene. The CDR3 is 14 residues long. With 8 bases removed from V and 0 bases from J, the gap between germline ends came to 12 bases. The CDR3 sequence: CASAMGGSTDTQYF. The CDR3 region has the DNA TGTGCCAGCGCCATGGGAGGAAGCACAGATACGCAGTATTTT.

This chain uses TRBV19 with TRBJ1-6, with 7 bases identical to TRBD1. Germline lookup yields CDR1 LNHDA and CDR2 SQIVND (reference sequence). V lost 3 bases and J lost 7; bases outside the gene matches: 6. This CDR3 has 15 residues. The chain's CDR3 is CASSIDRAENSPLHF. The CDR3 DNA reads as TGTGCCAGTAGTATCGACAGGGCAGAGAATTCACCCCTCCACTTT.

V is TRBV23-1 and J is TRBJ1-6; D not certain. TRBV23-1 is given ORF status, its function remaining uncertain. The V gene lost 4 bases and the J gene lost 1 base, with 20 bases spanning the gap. The length of the CDR3 is 19 residues. The CDR3 DNA reads TGCGCCAGCAGTCCCCCGAGGCTCGGGCTGAGTTCCTATAATTCACCCCTCCACTTT. Protein sequence: CASSPPRLGLSSYNSPLHF.

The rearrangement joins TRBV19 to TRBJ2-2; 9 bases map to TRBD1. Germline V gene lookup returns CDR1 LNHDA and CDR2 SQIVND (reference sequence). V dropped 4 bases and J dropped 6; count of bases not matched to a gene: 6. The CDR3 runs to 15 residues. The CDR3 loop is CASSTETGGPGELFF. CDR3 bases: TGTGCCAGTAGTACGGAAACAGGGGGCCCCGGGGAGCTGTTTTTT.

CDR3 DNA sequence: TGTGCCAGTAGCTTCCAGGGGGCAGATACGCAGTATTTT. This translates into CASSFQGADTQYF. The V gene is TRBV19, the J gene TRBJ2-3; 7 bases map to TRBD1. The germline CDR1 and CDR2 sequences are LNHDA and SQIVND (reference sequence). This CDR3 is 13 amino acids long. The V segment lost 6 bases and the J segment 4 bases; nucleotides outside the gene matches: 4.

The rearrangement uses TRBV11-2 and TRBJ2-7, with 11 bases identical to TRBD1. After removal of 3 bases from V and 5 bases from J, the junction contained 6 bases not matched to a gene. This CDR3 is 15 amino acids long. The germline gives CDR1 SGHAT, CDR2 FQNNGV. The chain's CDR3 is CASSFQGTGGNEQYF. The CDR3 DNA reads TGTGCCAGCAGCTTTCAGGGGACAGGGGGAAACGAGCAGTACTTC.

The chain links TRBV7-2 to TRBJ2-3; 12 nucleotides line up with TRBD2. This CDR3 has 16 amino acids. From germline, CDR1 is SGHTA and CDR2 FQGNSA. V was clipped by 3 bases and J by 5 bases; unmatched bases: 6. CDR3 DNA: TGTGCCAGCAGCTTGGCTAGACTAGCGGGAGAAGATACGCAGTATTTT. Translation: CASSLARLAGEDTQYF.

The chain links TRBV7-2 to TRBJ1-2; 9 bases line up with TRBD1. Germline-derived CDR1 and CDR2 are SGHTA and FQGNSA. The J segment lost 6 bases and the V segment lost 4 bases, leaving 9 bases of the junction unmatched. There are 15 residues in the CDR3. The CDR3 is CASSSRQGEVDGYTF. The DNA for the CDR3 is TGTGCCAGCAGCTCTCGACAGGGGGAAGTGGATGGCTACACCTTC.

The genes are TRBV5-4 and TRBJ2-3, with 8 bases that match TRBD2. Unmatched junction bases numbered 8, after V lost 3 bases and J lost 2 bases. CDR3 length: 16 amino acids. Germline CDR1 reads SGHNT; CDR2 reads YYREEE (reference sequence). For the CDR3, the DNA is TGTGCCAGCAGCTCTGGGCCGGGAGGGACCACAGATACGCAGTATTTT. It specifies CASSSGPGGTTDTQYF.

Judged by abundance, this clone is medium-sized. J is TRBJ1-5 and V is TRBV6-5; TRBD1 matches at 9 bases. Germline CDR1 reads MNHEY; CDR2 reads SVGAGI. V gave up 1 base and J gave up 7 bases; unmatched junction bases: 8. CDR3 length equals 16 residues. CDR3 amino acids: CASSYFGQGKEQPQHF. The CDR3 region has the DNA TGTGCCAGCAGTTACTTCGGACAGGGGAAGGAACAGCCCCAGCATTTT.

The chain links TRBV27 to TRBJ1-4; 8 nucleotides match TRBD1. V lost 5 bases to trimming and J lost 7 bases; unmatched junction nucleotides: 9. Germline CDR1 reads MNHEY; CDR2 reads SMNVEV (reference sequence). The CDR3 extends over 15 amino acids. The CDR3 DNA is TGTGCCAGCAGTACCTCGGACAGGGTGACTGAAAAACTGTTTTTT. This sequence encodes CASSTSDRVTEKLFF.

This clone was observed a few times. The chain couples TRBV19 to TRBJ2-5; D is possibly TRBD2 (6 bases). The germline V gene has CDR1 LNHDA and CDR2 SQIVND (reference sequence). V dropped 4 bases and J dropped 4 bases, with 10 bases sitting between them. CDR3 length: 13 residues. CDR3 sequence: CASSTGLGETQYF. The DNA of the CDR3 is TGTGCCAGTAGTACGGGACTCGGAGAGACCCAGTACTTC. Full variable domain (remainder filled in from reference TRBV19 and TRBJ2-5): DGGITQSPKYLFRKEGQNVTLSCEQNLNHDAMYWYRQDPGQGLRLIYYSQIVNDFQKGDIAEGYSVSREKKESFPLTVTSAQKNPTAFYLCASSTGLGETQYFGPGTRLLVL.

In this sample, this clone turned up once. The V call is TRBV27, the J call TRBJ1-1, with TRBD1 as a possible D gene (6 bases). The CDR3 loop spans 15 amino acids. With 5 bases removed from V and 10 bases from J, the gap between germline ends came to 23 bases. Germline values: CDR1 MNHEY, CDR2 SMNVEV (reference sequence). The CDR3 loop is CASSRGRGLMLTAFF. The CDR3 region has the DNA TGTGCCAGCAGTCGAGGCAGGGGCCTTATGTTGACAGCTTTCTTT.

The rearrangement links TRBV28 to TRBJ1-5; D remains unclear. The germline V gene encodes CDR1 MDHEN and CDR2 SYDVKM. V gave up 6 bases and J gave up 0 bases, with 6 bases separating them. This CDR3 region has 13 residues. Written as DNA, the CDR3 is TGTGCCAGCAGAATTTATAGCAATCAGCCCCAGCATTTT. Amino acids: CASRIYSNQPQHF.

The chain has TRBV5-6 and TRBJ2-1; no firm D call. V gave up 4 bases and J gave up 12 bases, with 14 bases separating them. The length of the CDR3 is 12 residues. CDR1 and CDR2 from the germline V gene are SGHDT and YYEEEE. The CDR3, as DNA: TGTGCCAGCAGCCCCGACACCCGGAGGCAGTTCTTC. This sequence encodes CASSPDTRRQFF. Looking up the rest from reference TRBV5-6 and TRBJ2-1 gives the full variable domain: DAGVTQSPTHLIKTRGQQVTLRCSPKSGHDTVSWYQQALGQGPQFIFQYYEEEERQRGNFPDRFSGHQFPNYSSELNVNALLLGDSALYLCASSPDTRRQFFGPGTRLTVL.

V and J are TRBV5-1 and TRBJ2-5; no firm D call. Trimming pared 4 bases from V and 5 bases from J, leaving 9 bases between. This CDR3 region has 12 residues. Germline CDR1 reads SGHRS; CDR2 reads YFSETQ. CDR3 DNA: TGCGCCAGCAGCCCAAATACGGAGACCCAGTACTTC. Translated: CASSPNTETQYF. Combining the CDR3 with reference TRBV5-1 and TRBJ2-5 gives the whole variable domain KAGVTQTPRYLIKTRGQQVTLSCSPISGHRSVSWYQQTPGQGLQFLFEYFSETQRNKGNFPGRFSGRQFSNSRSEMNVSTLELGDSALYLCASSPNTETQYFGPGTRLLVL.

The rearrangement links TRBV5-1 to TRBJ1-3, with TRBD1 matching 7 bases. V trimming: 0 bases; J trimming: 2 bases; junction bases outside the gene matches: 5. CDR3 size: 16 residues. From germline, CDR1 is SGHRS and CDR2 YFSETQ. The DNA for the CDR3 is TGCGCCAGCAGCTTGGCCTTACAGGGGCCTGGAAACACCATATATTTT. Its translation is CASSLALQGPGNTIYF.

This clone appeared once. The chain links TRBV6-1 to TRBJ1-1; D is undetermined. This CDR3 is built from 17 residues. Trimming took off 4 bases at V and 4 bases at J, with 22 bases between the two ends. Germline CDR1 and CDR2: MNHNS and SASEGT. The DNA of the CDR3 is TGTGCCAGCAGTGCCCAGAAAAGGGTGGTAGTAAGCACTGAAGCTTTCTTT. It translates to CASSAQKRVVVSTEAFF.

The V and J genes are TRBV2 and TRBJ2-3, with 8 nucleotides matching TRBD2. V dropped 1 base and J dropped 1; count of bases not matched to a gene: 1. The CDR3 runs 15 residues. Germline V gives CDR1 SNHLY, CDR2 FYNNEI. The CDR3 DNA is TGTGCCAGCAGTGAAGAGCGGGGGCGCACAGATACGCAGTATTTT. Its translation is CASSEERGRTDTQYF.

The genes are TRBV5-1 and TRBJ1-2; TRBD1 matches 9 bases. The CDR3 is made up of 14 amino acids. Unmatched junction bases numbered 10, after V lost 6 bases and J lost 7 bases. Per germline, CDR1 SGHRS and CDR2 YFSETQ. CDR3 nucleotide sequence: TGCGCCAGCACCCAAGGGACAGGGAACCGTGGCTACACCTTC. This sequence encodes CASTQGTGNRGYTF.

V usage is TRBV28 and J usage is TRBJ1-1; D unclear. V lost 1 base to trimming and J lost 5 bases, with 11 bases between them. Germline-derived CDR1 and CDR2 are MDHEN and SYDVKM. CDR3 length equals 14 residues. The CDR3 here is CASSLYVLGTEAFF. The CDR3 DNA reads as TGTGCCAGCAGTTTATACGTTTTAGGAACTGAAGCTTTCTTT.

This clone was counted once. The genes are TRBV6-4 and TRBJ1-5; tentative D call: TRBD1 (6 bases). Trimming shortened V by 5 bases and J by 4 bases, and 9 bases separated the two germline ends. Germline CDR1 and CDR2: MRHNA and SNTAGT. The CDR3 is 13 amino acids. The chain's CDR3 is CASSTGRNQPQHF. As DNA, the CDR3 is TGTGCCAGCAGTACAGGGAGGAATCAGCCCCAGCATTTT.

The chain employs TRBV6-5 and TRBJ2-3, with 8 bases matching TRBD1. The CDR3 totals 15 residues. Germline-derived CDR1 and CDR2 are MNHEY and SVGAGI. J lost 6 bases, V lost 6 bases, and 11 bases had no gene match. The CDR3 sequence: CASRNNRGIRDTQYF. The CDR3 DNA follows: TGTGCCAGCAGGAACAACAGGGGGATCCGGGATACGCAGTATTTT.

This clone was recorded only once. The rearrangement uses TRBV23-1 and TRBJ2-1; 8 bases align to TRBD2. TRBV23-1 qualifies as an ORF whose function is uncertain. The CDR3 sequence is 15 residues long. V dropped 2 bases and J dropped 8; count of bases not matched to a gene: 8. The CDR3 reads CASSQGPSGRDEQFF. CDR3 DNA: TGCGCCAGCAGTCAAGGGCCTAGCGGGCGGGATGAGCAGTTCTTC.